One sample yielded the 22 T cell receptor beta chains listed below, sequenced in a study of blood T cell repertoires in COVID-19. The data were produced by immunoSEQ multiplex PCR, yet TCRdb's version contains in-frame clones alone and is incomplete. The sample holds some 200,000 clones, roughly 87% seen once. Sequencing was carried out using peripheral blood. These receptors all stem from a woman between 40 and 50 years old with acute or convalescent COVID-19.

The rearrangement joins TRBV7-9 to TRBJ2-1; unclear D gene. V lost 2 bases, J lost 4 bases, and 12 bases lay in between. The CDR3 runs to 15 residues. Germline CDR1 SEHNR, CDR2 FQNEAQ (reference sequence). The CDR3: CASSLSSFYYNEQFF. The CDR3 DNA reads as TGTGCCAGCAGCTTAAGCTCATTCTATTACAATGAGCAGTTCTTC.

This clone has a single count. The chain has TRBV7-2 and TRBJ2-3, with no clear D. Germline loops: CDR1 SGHTA, CDR2 FQGNSA. This CDR3 comprises 13 residues. V was pared by 4 bases and J by 4 bases, with 9 bases between. CDR3: CASSYRVSDTQYF. The DNA for the CDR3 is TGTGCCAGCAGCTACCGAGTTTCAGATACGCAGTATTTT.

This sequence joins TRBV9 and TRBJ2-5; possible D gene TRBD1, 6 bases. The V end lost 5 bases, the J end lost 4 bases, and 12 bases lay between the germline ends. This CDR3 comprises 13 residues. The germline CDR1 and CDR2 sequences are SGDLS and YYNGEE. CDR3 in DNA: TGTGCCAGCAGTCCGGAAGGGGGAGAGACCCAGTACTTC. Amino acids: CASSPEGGETQYF.

V gene TRBV3-1 (or the pseudogene TRBV3-2) combines with J gene TRBJ1-3; TRBD1 is a possible D gene (5 bases). Trimming cost V 5 bases and J 4 bases, with 9 bases left between them. The CDR3 is 13 amino acids. In germline, CDR1 is LGHDT, CDR2 YNNKEL (reference sequence). The DNA of the CDR3 is TGTGCCAGCAGCTTAGACAGCGGAAACACCATATATTTT. It encodes CASSLDSGNTIYF.

The chain is built from TRBV24-1 and TRBJ2-5, with D perhaps matching TRBD2 (5 bases). Germline V gives CDR1 KGHDR, CDR2 SFDVKD. This CDR3 is built from 14 residues. DNA of the CDR3: TGTGCTCCGGATTGGGGAGCCTGGCAAGAGACCCAGTACTTC. This encodes CAPDWGAWQETQYF.

This chain joins TRBV19 and TRBJ1-5; D gene ambiguous. The ends were cut back, 5 bases at V and 0 bases at J, with 11 bases in the middle. This CDR3 contains 15 residues. Germline lookup yields CDR1 LNHDA and CDR2 SQIVND (reference sequence). CDR3 DNA: TGTGCCAGTAGTCTGACACCTTATAGCAATCAGCCCCAGCATTTT. Its translation: CASSLTPYSNQPQHF.

The V gene is TRBV5-1, the J gene TRBJ2-6; no firm D call. CDR1 is SGHRS and CDR2 is YFSETQ in the germline V gene. V was trimmed by 7 bases and J by 0 bases, leaving 8 bases between them. The CDR3 runs to 14 residues. The CDR3, as DNA: TGCGCCAGCCGCTCTACCTCTGGGGCCAACGTCCTGACTTTC. This sequence encodes CASRSTSGANVLTF.

The chain links TRBV7-9 to TRBJ2-3, with TRBD2 as a possible D gene (6 bases). Germline V gene data show CDR1 as SEHNR and CDR2 as FQNEAQ (reference sequence). There are 12 residues in the CDR3. Trimming removed 10 bases at V and 8 bases at J, with 16 bases between. CDR3 nucleotide sequence: TGTGCCACCCAACCAGCGGGTGGTACGCAGTATTTT. It yields the protein CATQPAGGTQYF.

The chain uses TRBV5-1 and TRBJ2-2; 9 nucleotides agree with TRBD2. The CDR3 has 15 amino acids. Germline-derived CDR1 and CDR2 are SGHRS and YFSETQ. V was pared by 2 bases and J by 6 bases, with 5 bases of the junction left unmatched. The CDR3 nucleotides are TGCGCCAGCAGCTTAGCGGGAGGCATTGCCGGGGAGCTGTTTTTT. This encodes CASSLAGGIAGELFF.

The chain has TRBV11-2 and TRBJ2-2; weak D call: TRBD2 (5 bases). Trimming removed 3 bases from V and 6 bases from J, with 11 bases in between. There are 14 residues in the CDR3. Germline V gives CDR1 SGHAT, CDR2 FQNNGV. The CDR3 sequence: CASSFEGQAGELFF. DNA of the CDR3: TGTGCCAGCAGCTTCGAGGGCCAGGCCGGGGAGCTGTTTTTT.

J is TRBJ1-5 and V is TRBV7-8; 7 bases match TRBD1. The CDR3 totals 14 residues. V was pared by 5 bases and J by 6 bases, with 7 bases of the junction left unmatched. Germline lookup yields CDR1 SGHVS and CDR2 FQNEAQ. The CDR3 reads CASSPDRYGQPQHF. For the CDR3, the DNA is TGTGCCAGCAGCCCGGACAGGTATGGTCAGCCCCAGCATTTT.

This clone was observed a single time. The chain combines TRBV30 with TRBJ1-2; no firm D call. V shed 3 bases and J shed 8 bases, with 10 bases lying between them. This CDR3 is built from 11 residues. In germline, CDR1 is GTSNPN, CDR2 SVGIG (reference sequence). The DNA for the CDR3 is TGTGCCTGGAGGAGTTCCCCGGGCTACACCTTC. Protein sequence: CAWRSSPGYTF.

The chain links TRBV29-1 to TRBJ2-1; a possible D gene is TRBD1 (5 bases). The CDR3 is made up of 15 amino acids. The germline V and J ends were trimmed by 4 bases and 8 bases, with 21 bases remaining between them. In germline, CDR1 is SQVTM, CDR2 ANQGSEA. Here the CDR3 DNA reads TGCAGCGTTGGGGCAGGATGGGGAATGGGGCATGAGCAGTTCTTC. Translated: CSVGAGWGMGHEQFF.

The chain recombines TRBV2 with TRBJ2-1; 10 bases are shared with TRBD1. Germline CDR1 is SNHLY and CDR2 is FYNNEI. The CDR3 spans 14 residues. Trimming at V came to 7 bases and at J to 3 bases, leaving 3 bases not matched to a gene. The DNA for the CDR3 is TGTGCCAGCATCAGGGACAGGGGCTACAATGAGCAGTTCTTC. This gives the protein CASIRDRGYNEQFF.

The gene calls are TRBV7-3 and TRBJ2-3; a weak D match, TRBD2 (6 bases). This CDR3 has 13 amino acids. CDR1 and CDR2 from the germline V gene are SGHTA and FQGTGA. Deletions cut 5 bases from V and 5 bases from J, with 11 bases between. Here the CDR3 reads CASSPQGGDTQYF. The DNA for the CDR3 is TGTGCCAGCAGCCCCCAGGGAGGAGATACGCAGTATTTT.

V gene TRBV20-1 combines with J gene TRBJ2-1; no firm D call. The CDR3 has 11 residues. Trimming shortened V by 3 bases and J by 6 bases, and 6 bases separated the two germline ends. The germline V gene has CDR1 DFQATT and CDR2 SNEGSKA (reference sequence). CDR3 protein: CSASDFNEQFF. The CDR3 bases are TGCAGTGCTAGTGACTTCAATGAGCAGTTCTTC.

The chain joins TRBV6-5 to TRBJ1-5; 7 positions match TRBD1. J gave up 8 bases and V 6 bases, and 10 bases lay outside the gene matches. Germline CDR1 reads MNHEY; CDR2 reads SVGAGI. The CDR3 spans 14 residues. CDR3 region: CASSRGPRGEPQHF. DNA of the CDR3: TGTGCCAGCAGCCGCGGTCCCAGGGGGGAGCCCCAGCATTTT.

This clone showed up just once. DNA of the CDR3: TGTGTCAGAAGCTTAGTGACAGCGGGAGTGTCCGGGGAGCTGTTTTTT. Amino acid sequence: CVRSLVTAGVSGELFF. The chain carries TRBV7-5 and TRBJ2-2; the DNA was not used to check the table's D call, TRBD2. TRBV7-5 is given as a pseudogene. The CDR3 length is 16 residues.

The chain links TRBV13 to TRBJ1-6; D is ambiguous. The V and J ends lost 4 bases and 7 bases respectively, with 11 bases between them. The CDR3 runs 14 residues. The germline V gene encodes CDR1 PRHDT and CDR2 FYEKMQ (reference sequence). CDR3 sequence: CASSSTRENSPLHF. The DNA of the CDR3 is TGTGCCAGCAGCTCTACACGGGAAAATTCACCCCTCCACTTT.

The CDR3 sequence is CASSPRVLGNSPLHF. CDR3 in DNA: TGTGCCAGCAGCCCCAGGGTTTTGGGTAATTCACCCCTCCACTTT. This chain links TRBV7-2 with TRBJ1-6, with a possible D match to TRBD1 (5 bases). The CDR3 consists of 15 residues. Germline V gene lookup returns CDR1 SGHTA and CDR2 FQGNSA. Trimming left V 5 bases short and J 6 bases short, with 14 bases between.

This clone appeared a few times. The chain carries TRBV3-1 (or the pseudogene TRBV3-2) and TRBJ2-3, with D possibly TRBD2 on 5 matching bases. Trimming removed 6 bases at V and 1 base at J, with 8 bases between. CDR1 is LGHDT, CDR2 YNNKEL, per germline (reference sequence). The CDR3 consists of 13 residues. The DNA for the CDR3 is TGTGCCAGCAGGGACTTTGGCACAGATACGCAGTATTTT. Encoded protein: CASRDFGTDTQYF.

The chain carries TRBV3-1 (or the pseudogene TRBV3-2) and TRBJ2-3; possible D gene TRBD2, 6 bases. The germline V gene encodes CDR1 LGHDT and CDR2 YNNKEL (reference sequence). The V end lost 0 bases, the J end lost 6 bases, and 13 bases lay between the germline ends. The CDR3 contains 15 residues. CDR3 bases: TGTGCCAGCAGCCAAGACGGAGGGGTCGCCGATACGCAGTATTTT. Encoded protein: CASSQDGGVADTQYF.